Presented here are 15 T cell receptor beta chains from one specimen sequenced in a study of T cells in localized non-small cell lung cancer. The method was immunoSEQ multiplex PCR; TCRdb's version includes in-frame clones alone and lacks a portion of them. This table holds 7,000 to 9,000 clones, approximately 93% found once. The specimen comprised peripheral blood, sampled before any cancer treatment. These receptors were obtained from a woman aged 40-69 years with stage I lung adenocarcinoma.

The gene calls are TRBV7-2 and TRBJ2-4; 8 bases are a match to TRBD2. The junction had 9 bases not matched to a gene; V was cut back by 5 bases and J by 0 bases. CDR1 SGHTA and CDR2 FQGNSA come from the germline V gene. The CDR3 consists of 17 residues. The CDR3 DNA is TGTGCCAGCAGCCGGGGGGGGCTAGCGGGAGCCAAAAACATTCAGTACTTC. Translation: CASSRGGLAGAKNIQYF.

In this sample, this clone turned up once. The genes are TRBV25-1 and TRBJ2-2; no reliable D call. This CDR3 is built from 14 residues. CDR1 is MGHDK and CDR2 is SYGVNS in the germline V gene. Trimming left V 4 bases short and J 5 bases short, with 11 bases between. CDR3 region: CASSAHGGTGELFF. CDR3 sequence (DNA): TGTGCCAGCAGTGCCCACGGTGGGACCGGGGAGCTGTTTTTT.

There are a few counts of this clone. The rearrangement joins TRBV19 to TRBJ1-2; 9 bases line up with TRBD1. The CDR3 is made up of 15 amino acids. The J segment lost 4 bases and the V segment lost 6 bases, leaving 9 bases of the junction unmatched. Germline assignment: CDR1 LNHDA and CDR2 SQIVND (reference sequence). The CDR3 DNA reads as TGTGCCAGTAGATTGGGACAGGGATACTTCTATGGCTACACCTTC. Its protein is CASRLGQGYFYGYTF.

The genes are TRBV5-1 and TRBJ1-2, with 7 bases matching TRBD1. The CDR3 is 14 amino acids. Per germline, CDR1 SGHRS and CDR2 YFSETQ. V lost 4 bases and J lost 1; bases outside the gene matches: 4. The CDR3 region is CASSRGQINYGYTF. The DNA of the CDR3 is TGCGCCAGCAGCCGGGGACAGATTAACTATGGCTACACCTTC. Using reference TRBV5-1 and TRBJ1-2 for the parts outside the CDR3, the full variable domain is KAGVTQTPRYLIKTRGQQVTLSCSPISGHRSVSWYQQTPGQGLQFLFEYFSETQRNKGNFPGRFSGRQFSNSRSEMNVSTLELGDSALYLCASSRGQINYGYTFGSGTRLTVV.

CDR3 DNA sequence: TGTGCCAGCTCGTTGGGGAGAAAGGACAATGAGCAGTTCTTC. It encodes CASSLGRKDNEQFF. V gene TRBV27 combines with J gene TRBJ2-1; D possibly corresponds to TRBD2 (5 bases). The CDR3 loop spans 14 amino acids. Deletions cut 8 bases from V and 5 bases from J, with 16 bases between. CDR1 is MNHEY, CDR2 SMNVEV, per germline (reference sequence).

This clone appeared a few times. The rearrangement uses TRBV6-1 and TRBJ2-3, with 9 bases that match TRBD2. V was clipped by 1 base and J by 4 bases; unmatched bases: 9. The CDR3 is made up of 17 amino acids. The V gene's germline CDR1 is MNHNS and CDR2 SASEGT. CDR3 DNA sequence: TGTGCCAGCAGTGAAGACGGGGGCGGGGGGGCCGCAGATACGCAGTATTTT. This sequence encodes CASSEDGGGGAADTQYF.

This chain uses TRBV27 with TRBJ1-6, with D perhaps matching TRBD1 (5 bases). The CDR3 is 14 residues long. CDR1 is MNHEY, CDR2 SMNVEV, per germline (reference sequence). V lost 10 bases and J lost 5, with 15 bases in between. Here the CDR3 DNA reads TGTGCCACCCGGAGTTGGGGGGATAATTCACCCCTCCACTTT. Translated: CATRSWGDNSPLHF.

The chain has TRBV29-1 and TRBJ2-3; 7 bases are shared with TRBD2. The V and J ends lost 7 bases and 4 bases, in that order; junction bases with no gene match: 11. Per germline, CDR1 SQVTM and CDR2 ANQGSEA. The CDR3 extends over 14 amino acids. The CDR3 protein is CSGRERGGPDTQYF. DNA of the CDR3: TGCAGCGGGCGGGAGCGGGGAGGGCCAGATACGCAGTATTTT.

This clone has a single count. The chain has TRBV6-1 and TRBJ2-2, with TRBD2 matching 10 bases. This CDR3 has 17 residues. Unmatched junction bases numbered 8, after V lost 1 base and J lost 6 bases. Germline CDR1 MNHNS, CDR2 SASEGT. CDR3 DNA sequence: TGTGCCAGCAGTGAAGGAAGGGCTAGCGGGAGCCCCGGGGAGCTGTTTTTT. Amino acid sequence: CASSEGRASGSPGELFF.

The chain employs TRBV19 and TRBJ2-5, with D possibly being TRBD1 (7 bases). Germline loops: CDR1 LNHDA, CDR2 SQIVND (reference sequence). The CDR3 spans 14 residues. The ends were cut back, 5 bases at V and 4 bases at J, with 14 bases in the middle. CDR3 sequence: CASSPQGGGETQYF. Written as DNA, the CDR3 is TGTGCCAGTAGTCCCCAGGGGGGCGGAGAGACCCAGTACTTC. Based on the CDR3 plus reference TRBV19 and TRBJ2-5, the full variable domain is DGGITQSPKYLFRKEGQNVTLSCEQNLNHDAMYWYRQDPGQGLRLIYYSQIVNDFQKGDIAEGYSVSREKKESFPLTVTSAQKNPTAFYLCASSPQGGGETQYFGPGTRLLVL.

V and J are TRBV7-8 and TRBJ2-1; D is unclear. The CDR3 totals 16 residues. Trimming shortened V by 1 base and J by 6 bases, and 16 bases separated the two germline ends. Germline values: CDR1 SGHVS, CDR2 FQNEAQ. The CDR3 region has the DNA TGTGCCAGCAGCTTAGGGGTCTCCCCTCCCTTCAATGAGCAGTTCTTC. It translates to CASSLGVSPPFNEQFF.

J is TRBJ1-5 and V is TRBV27; D gene uncertain. This CDR3 has 18 amino acids. V lost 1 base to trimming and J lost 0 bases, with 16 bases between them. Germline lookup yields CDR1 MNHEY and CDR2 SMNVEV (reference sequence). The CDR3 bases are TGTGCCAGCAGTTTATATGATCCAGAGATTTTTAGCAATCAGCCCCAGCATTTT. Translated, it gives CASSLYDPEIFSNQPQHF.

V usage is TRBV7-9 and J usage is TRBJ1-2; 8 bases line up with TRBD1. Germline CDR1 SEHNR, CDR2 FQNEAQ (reference sequence). Losses at the gene ends were 1 base for V and 3 bases for J; bases not matched to a gene: 1. The CDR3 has 14 residues. CDR3 in DNA: TGTGCCAGCAGCTTAGAGACAGGGGACTATGGCTACACCTTC. Translation: CASSLETGDYGYTF.

The chain couples TRBV11-2 to TRBJ2-3; D is ambiguous. V dropped 1 base and J dropped 4 bases, with 0 bases sitting between them. CDR3 length: 11 residues. Germline CDR1 reads SGHAT; CDR2 reads FQNNGV. CDR3 nucleotide sequence: TGTGCCAGCAGCTTAGCAGATACGCAGTATTTT. Its protein product is CASSLADTQYF.

The rearrangement links TRBV23-1 to TRBJ2-7; D uncertain. TRBV23-1 is marked as an open reading frame, function uncertain. V lost 2 bases, J lost 2 bases, and 4 bases lay in between. The CDR3 runs 12 residues. CDR3 DNA sequence: TGCGCCAGCAGTCAACCCACCTACGAGCAGTACTTC. The encoded protein is CASSQPTYEQYF.